These T cell receptor beta chains were read from a single sample in a study of cytomegalovirus exposure and HLA in healthy donors. Here immunoSEQ multiplex PCR was the method, and the copy in TCRdb shows in-frame clones only, minus some. The clone table shows approximately 140,000 clones, with the ten largest holding under 3.5%. Material: PBMCs. Receptor source: a man aged 40-49 years in good health and CMV-seronegative. Both conserved end residues are part of each CDR3. Fields, in order: J gene, V gene, D gene, CDR3 protein, CDR3 DNA. The D gene is left open where the match is weak.

TRBJ1-1 TRBV11-2 - CASSRTRMNTEAFF TGTGCCAGCAGCCGTACCAGAATGAACACTGAAGCTTTCTTT
TRBJ1-6 TRBV2 TRBD1 CATMEPGTGRFTLHF TGTGCCACCATGGAACCGGGGACAGGGAGGTTCACCCTCCACTTT
TRBJ1-1 TRBV18 - CASSPGGMNTEAFF TGTGCCAGCTCCCCCGGGGGGATGAACACTGAAGCTTTCTTT
TRBJ1-2 TRBV9 - CASSVGGRGNNYGYTF TGTGCCAGCAGCGTAGGAGGGAGGGGGAATAACTATGGCTACACCTTC
TRBJ2-1 TRBV4-3 TRBD2 CASSQERGGHYNEQFF TGCGCCAGCAGCCAGGAGCGGGGGGGCCACTACAATGAGCAGTTCTTC
TRBJ2-2 TRBV7-9 - CASSPVGIRNTGELFF TGTGCCAGCAGCCCTGTCGGGATTAGGAACACCGGGGAGCTGTTTTTT
TRBJ2-5 TRBV13 - CASGVAVKETQYF TGTGCCAGCGGAGTGGCAGTCAAAGAGACCCAGTACTTC
TRBJ2-2 TRBV12-5 - CASGFMADTGELFF TGTGCTAGTGGTTTCATGGCGGACACCGGGGAGCTGTTTTTT
TRBJ1-2 TRBV19 TRBD1 CASSITTGGGYGYTF TGTGCCAGTAGTATAACTACAGGGGGCGGCTATGGCTACACCTTC
TRBJ1-2 TRBV5-6 TRBD1 CASSLGQGRAYGYTF TGTGCCAGCAGCTTGGGACAGGGAAGGGCCTATGGCTACACCTTC
TRBJ2-7 TRBV9 TRBD1 CASSVEAGTAYEQYF TGTGCCAGCAGCGTAGAAGCCGGGACAGCCTACGAGCAGTACTTC
TRBJ2-3 TRBV6-1 TRBD1 CASSADRGRMGTDTQYF TGTGCCAGCAGTGCAGACAGGGGGCGAATGGGCACAGATACGCAGTATTTT
TRBJ2-7 TRBV28 TRBD2 CASRNRTSGGVISYEQYF TGTGCCAGCAGAAACCGGACTAGCGGGGGGGTAATCTCCTACGAGCAGTACTTC
TRBJ1-4 TRBV2 - CAAWIQRIDNEKLFF TGTGCCGCCTGGATTCAGAGGATTGATAATGAAAAACTGTTTTTT
TRBJ2-1 TRBV6-5 - CASRPPGGPNNEQFF TGTGCCAGCAGGCCCCCCGGGGGGCCCAACAATGAGCAGTTCTTC
TRBJ2-7 TRBV28 - CASSPTGMREQYF TGTGCCAGCAGCCCCACAGGGATGCGGGAGCAGTACTTC
TRBJ2-3 TRBV4-3 - CASSQDFRTTTNTQYF TGCGCCAGCAGCCAAGATTTTAGGACGACTACAAATACGCAGTATTTT
TRBJ1-1 TRBV27 - CASSFGEEDEAFF TGTGCCAGCAGTTTTGGGGAGGAAGATGAAGCTTTCTTT
TRBJ2-3 TRBV2 TRBD1 CASSEGFEGATQYF TGTGCCAGCAGTGAAGGGTTTGAGGGGGCAACGCAGTATTTT
TRBJ2-5 TRBV9 - CASSVGGMETQYF TGTGCCAGCAGCGTAGGTGGCATGGAGACCCAGTACTTC
TRBJ1-1 TRBV11-3 - CASSLTGRTEAFF TGTGCCAGCAGCTTAACAGGGCGGACTGAAGCTTTCTTT
TRBJ1-2 TRBV27 - CASSSYRENYGYTF TGTGCCAGCAGTTCGTACAGGGAGAACTATGGCTACACCTTC
TRBJ2-3 TRBV27 TRBD1 CASSFRTGVTDTQYF TGTGCCAGCAGTTTTAGGACAGGGGTGACAGATACGCAGTATTTT
TRBJ2-5 TRBV15 - CATSRVLQGTVTQYF TGTGCCACCAGCAGAGTCTTACAGGGAACAGTAACCCAGTACTTC
TRBJ2-6 TRBV2 - CASSQGGGISGANVLTF TGTGCCAGCAGCCAAGGGGGGGGGATCTCTGGGGCCAACGTCCTGACTTTC
TRBJ1-2 TRBV5-1 TRBD1 CASGEQGAVGGYTF TGCGCCAGCGGAGAACAGGGGGCTGTTGGGGGCTACACCTTC
TRBJ2-2 TRBV6-1 TRBD2 CASSGLAGGPTGELFF TGTGCCAGCAGTGGACTAGCGGGGGGGCCCACCGGGGAGCTGTTTTTT
TRBJ2-4 TRBV7-2 - CASSLTGSKNIQYF TGTGCCAGCAGCTTAACGGGGTCCAAAAACATTCAGTACTTC
TRBJ2-7 TRBV10-3 - CAISEPVRGASSYEQYF TGTGCCATCAGTGAACCAGTGCGCGGGGCCTCCTCCTACGAGCAGTACTTC
TRBJ2-1 TRBV6-4 - CASSPGTSSYNEQFF TGTGCCAGCAGCCCCGGGACAAGCTCCTACAATGAGCAGTTCTTC
TRBJ1-6 TRBV9 TRBD1 CASSLTGGNSPLHF TGTGCCAGCAGCCTTACAGGGGGTAATTCACCCCTCCACTTT
TRBJ1-1 TRBV7-6 TRBD1 CASSLGTGLNTEAFF TGTGCCAGCAGCTTAGGGACAGGATTGAACACTGAAGCTTTCTTT
TRBJ2-7 TRBV19 - CASRGLGSEQYF TGTGCCAGCCGGGGGTTAGGGTCTGAGCAGTACTTC
TRBJ2-7 TRBV5-4 - CASSRTDYEQYF TGTGCCAGCAGCCGGACAGACTACGAGCAGTACTTC
TRBJ1-5 TRBV19 - CASSIFGRAGNQPQHF TGTGCCAGTAGTATCTTCGGCAGGGCGGGCAATCAGCCCCAGCATTTT
TRBJ2-2 TRBV7-9 TRBD2 CASSTAHGLGVAGELFF TGTGCCAGCAGCACAGCCCACGGACTAGGGGTCGCCGGGGAGCTGTTTTTT
TRBJ2-1 TRBV7-6 TRBD2 CASSTASGAYNEQFF TGTGCCAGCAGTACAGCTAGCGGGGCCTACAATGAGCAGTTCTTC
TRBJ2-7 TRBV7-9 - CASSPRLGSYEQYF TGTGCCAGCAGCCCGCGGCTAGGCTCCTACGAGCAGTACTTC
TRBJ2-1 TRBV5-1 - CASSLDSLYNEQFF TGCGCCAGCAGCTTGGACAGCCTCTACAATGAGCAGTTCTTC
TRBJ2-3 TRBV6-1 - CASSQGWADTQYF TGTGCCAGCAGCCAGGGGTGGGCAGATACGCAGTATTTT
TRBJ2-1 TRBV4-2 TRBD2 CASRKDGTSVYNEQFF TGTGCCAGCAGGAAGGACGGGACTAGCGTTTACAATGAGCAGTTCTTC
TRBJ1-2 TRBV13 - CASSLGGLNYGYTF TGTGCCAGCAGCTTGGGGGGGCTTAACTATGGCTACACCTTC
TRBJ1-1 TRBV4-3 TRBD1 CASSHHLTGRTEAFF TGCGCCAGCAGCCACCATCTGACAGGGCGGACTGAAGCTTTCTTT
TRBJ2-6 TRBV6-1 TRBD1 CASSGPGQGLGANVLTF TGTGCCAGCAGTGGTCCGGGACAGGGGCTGGGGGCCAACGTCCTGACTTTC
TRBJ1-1 TRBV4-3 TRBD1 CASSYRGGDEAFF TGCGCCAGCAGTTACAGGGGTGGGGATGAAGCTTTCTTT
TRBJ1-1 TRBV28 - CASSRIGGRGAEAFF TGTGCCAGCAGTAGGATAGGGGGAAGAGGCGCTGAAGCTTTCTTT
TRBJ2-5 TRBV7-9 - CASSQTGVRTETQYF TGTGCCAGCAGCCAAACAGGAGTAAGAACAGAGACCCAGTACTTC